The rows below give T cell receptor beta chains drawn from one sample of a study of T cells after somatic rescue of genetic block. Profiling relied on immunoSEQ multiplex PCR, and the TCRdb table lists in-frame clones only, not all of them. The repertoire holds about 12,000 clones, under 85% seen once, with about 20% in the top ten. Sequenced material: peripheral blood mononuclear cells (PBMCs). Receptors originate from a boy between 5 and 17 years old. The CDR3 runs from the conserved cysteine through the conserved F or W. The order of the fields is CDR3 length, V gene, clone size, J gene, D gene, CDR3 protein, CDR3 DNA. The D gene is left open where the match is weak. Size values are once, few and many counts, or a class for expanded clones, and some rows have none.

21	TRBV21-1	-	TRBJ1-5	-	CASSKKEWGQGDLYSNQPQHF	TGTGCCAGCAGCAAAAAGGAATGGGGACAGGGGGATCTCTATAGCAATCAGCCCCAGCATTTT
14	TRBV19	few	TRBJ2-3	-	CASSIQGSTDTQYF	TGTGCAAGTAGTATCCAGGGCAGCACAGATACGCAGTATTTT
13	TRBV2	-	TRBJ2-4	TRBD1	CASSGTGPGIQYF	TGTGCCAGCAGTGGGACAGGGCCAGGCATTCAGTACTTC
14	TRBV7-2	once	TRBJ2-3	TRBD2	CASSYNWEGGAQYF	TGTGCCAGCAGCTATAACTGGGAGGGAGGAGCGCAGTATTTT
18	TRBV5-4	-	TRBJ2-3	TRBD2	CASSQTAGGITSTDTQYF	TGTGCCAGCAGCCAAACAGCGGGGGGAATTACTAGCACAGATACGCAGTATTTT
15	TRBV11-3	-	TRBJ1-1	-	CASSLDISGQGEAFF	TGTGCCAGCAGCTTAGATATAAGCGGGCAGGGTGAAGCTTTCTTT
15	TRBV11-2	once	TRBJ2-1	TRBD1	CASSSGQGAYNEQFF	TGTGCCAGCAGCTCGGGACAGGGTGCCTACAATGAGCAGTTCTTC
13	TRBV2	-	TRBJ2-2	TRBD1	CASGVGGAGELFF	TGTGCCAGCGGAGTAGGGGGCGCCGGGGAGCTGTTTTTT
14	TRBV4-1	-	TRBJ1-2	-	CASSQGRRGDGYTF	TGCGCCAGCAGCCAAGGCCGGAGAGGAGATGGCTACACCTTC
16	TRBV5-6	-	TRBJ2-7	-	CASSLTRLRGIYEQYF	TGTGCCAGCAGCTTGACGCGGCTTAGGGGGATCTACGAGCAGTACTTC
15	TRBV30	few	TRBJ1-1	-	CAWRRQANGNTEAFF	TGTGCCTGGAGAAGGCAGGCCAACGGTAACACTGAAGCTTTCTTT
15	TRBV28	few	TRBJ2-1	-	CASSPDGSSYNEQFF	TGTGCCAGCAGCCCAGACGGCAGCTCCTACAATGAGCAGTTCTTC
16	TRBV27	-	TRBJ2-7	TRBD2	CASSLYPTASGYEQYF	TGTGCCAGCAGTTTATACCCCACGGCTAGCGGCTACGAGCAGTACTTC
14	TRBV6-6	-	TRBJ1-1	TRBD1	CASSFAGGWTEAFF	TGTGCCAGCAGTTTCGCAGGGGGGTGGACTGAAGCTTTCTTT
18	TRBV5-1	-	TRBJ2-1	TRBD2	CASSLVAGLAGTYNEQFF	TGCGCCAGCAGCTTGGTCGCGGGACTAGCAGGGACCTACAATGAGCAGTTCTTC
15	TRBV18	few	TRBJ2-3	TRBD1	CASSPTGGVWDTQYF	TGTGCCAGCTCACCGACAGGGGGCGTGTGGGATACGCAGTATTTT
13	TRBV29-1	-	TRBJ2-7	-	CSVGHPATYEQYF	TGCAGCGTCGGACACCCTGCCACCTACGAGCAGTACTTC
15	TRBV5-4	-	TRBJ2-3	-	CASSFGGSLTDTQYF	TGTGCCAGCAGCTTTGGGGGGTCCCTCACAGATACGCAGTATTTT
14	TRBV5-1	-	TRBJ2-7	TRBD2	CASSLRPSGYEQYF	TGCGCCAGCAGCTTGCGACCTAGCGGCTACGAGCAGTACTTC
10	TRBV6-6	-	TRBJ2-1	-	CATGREEQFF	TGTGCTACGGGCCGGGAGGAGCAGTTCTTC
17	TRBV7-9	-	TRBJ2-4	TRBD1	CASSLALQGLAKNIQYF	TGTGCCAGCAGCTTGGCGTTACAGGGGTTAGCCAAAAACATTCAGTACTTC
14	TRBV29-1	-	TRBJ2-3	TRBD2	CSVGVAGGEDTQYF	TGCAGCGTTGGAGTAGCGGGAGGCGAAGATACGCAGTATTTT
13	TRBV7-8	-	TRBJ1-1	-	CASSLVVPTEAFF	TGTGCCAGCAGCTTAGTGGTCCCCACTGAAGCTTTCTTT
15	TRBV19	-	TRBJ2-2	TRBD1	CASTNRQGRARELFF	TGTGCCAGTACTAACCGACAGGGCAGGGCCCGGGAGCTGTTTTTT
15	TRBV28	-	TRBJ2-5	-	CASIFLLPPLETQYF	TGTGCCAGCATTTTCCTCCTCCCTCCCTTGGAGACCCAGTACTTC
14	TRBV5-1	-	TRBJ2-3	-	CASSLGQSTDTQYF	TGCGCCAGCAGCTTGGGGCAAAGCACAGATACGCAGTATTTT
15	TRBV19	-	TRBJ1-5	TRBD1	CASSTPDRRSQPQHF	TGTGCCAGTAGTACTCCGGACAGGCGGAGTCAGCCCCAGCATTTT
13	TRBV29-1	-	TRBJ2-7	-	CSVGRHNGYEQYF	TGCAGCGTTGGGCGGCACAATGGCTACGAGCAGTACTTC
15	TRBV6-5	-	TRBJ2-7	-	CASSYSGQGPYEQYF	TGTGCCAGCAGTTACTCTGGGCAGGGCCCCTACGAGCAGTACTTC
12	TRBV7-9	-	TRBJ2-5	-	CASKESGETQYF	TGTGCCAGCAAAGAGTCGGGAGAGACCCAGTACTTC
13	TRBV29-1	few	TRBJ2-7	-	CSVAGGTAYEQYF	TGCAGCGTTGCGGGGGGGACAGCTTACGAGCAGTACTTC
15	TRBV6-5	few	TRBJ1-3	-	CASSYSQGSGNTIYF	TGTGCCAGCAGTTACTCGCAGGGCTCTGGAAACACCATATATTTT
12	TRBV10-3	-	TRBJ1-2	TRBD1	CALGQGAYGYTF	TGTGCCCTAGGACAGGGGGCCTATGGCTACACCTTC
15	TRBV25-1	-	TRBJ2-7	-	CASSISEQGGYEQYF	TGTGCCAGCAGTATCTCTGAACAGGGTGGTTACGAGCAGTACTTC
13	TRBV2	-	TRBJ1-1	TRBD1	CASSGTGGTVAFF	TGTGCCAGCAGTGGCACAGGGGGCACGGTAGCTTTCTTT
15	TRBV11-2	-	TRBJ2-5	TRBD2	CASSLERTREETQYF	TGTGCCAGCAGCTTAGAAAGGACTAGAGAAGAGACCCAGTACTTC
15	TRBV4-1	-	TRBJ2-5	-	CASSQDQNRVETQYF	TGCGCCAGCAGCCAAGATCAGAACAGGGTTGAGACCCAGTACTTC
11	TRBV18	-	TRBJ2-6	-	CASSPDTVVAF	TGTGCCAGCTCACCGGACACAGTGGTAGCTTTC
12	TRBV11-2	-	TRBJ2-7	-	CASSYGLDEQYF	TGTGCCAGCAGCTACGGGCTGGACGAGCAGTACTTC
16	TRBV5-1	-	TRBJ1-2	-	CASSLVPTGNNYGYTF	TGCGCCAGCAGCTTGGTCCCGACAGGAAACAACTATGGCTACACCTTC
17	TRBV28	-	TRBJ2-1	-	CASSSSRRGRPYNEQFF	TGTGCCAGCAGTTCCTCCAGGAGGGGCCGCCCCTACAATGAGCAGTTCTTC
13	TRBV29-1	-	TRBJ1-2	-	CSTGTGTNYGYTF	TGCAGCACCGGGACGGGGACTAACTATGGCTACACCTTC
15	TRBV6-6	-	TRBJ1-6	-	CASSYSSSYNSPLHF	TGTGCCAGCAGTTACTCGAGCTCCTATAATTCACCCCTCCACTTT
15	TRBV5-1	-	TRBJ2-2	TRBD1	CASILTTGGTGELFF	TGCGCCAGCATTCTAACGACAGGGGGCACCGGGGAGCTGTTTTTT
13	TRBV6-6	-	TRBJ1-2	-	CASSYSGNYGYTF	TGTGCCAGCAGTTACTCCGGCAACTATGGCTACACCTTC
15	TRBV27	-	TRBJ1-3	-	CASSRGGSSGNTIYF	TGTGCCAGCAGCCGAGGGGGTAGCTCTGGAAACACCATATATTTT
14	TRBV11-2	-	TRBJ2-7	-	CASSARDPAHEQYF	TGTGCCAGCAGCGCCCGGGACCCAGCCCACGAGCAGTACTTC
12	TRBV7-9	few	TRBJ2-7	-	CASSHGLYEQYF	TGTGCCAGCAGCCACGGACTCTACGAGCAGTACTTC
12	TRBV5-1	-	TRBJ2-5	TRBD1	CLDRALVETQYF	TGCTTGGACAGGGCGCTTGTAGAGACCCAGTACTTC
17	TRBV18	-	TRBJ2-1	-	CASPPEGLLSSYNEQFF	TGTGCCAGCCCACCCGAGGGACTTCTTAGCTCCTACAATGAGCAGTTCTTC